The clone carrying this T cell receptor beta chain was seen a few times. Its antigen remains unknown. Specified time point: persistent/refractory GD, antithyroid drugs over 5 years with positive TRAb. Preparation of the TCR library used RNA extracted from PBMCs. The data belong to a study of regulatory T cells in long-lasting Graves disease. The study, taken as a whole, reports: Between persistent patients, 2,500 to 3,500 public clonotypes were shared, exceeding the approximately 990 shared between new patients.

V lost 7 bases and J 1 base, leaving 22 bases between the germline ends. Germline V lookup: CDR1 SGHVS, CDR2 FQNEAQ. The CDR3 has 17 residues. Construction of TCR beta libraries relied on iRepertoire HTBI primers and on Arm-PCR targeting CDR3 regions. TCRdb re-analysed the multiplex PCR reads in MiXCR, keeping a single row per CDR3 protein. The sample lists about 400,000 distinct CDR3 sequences, around 21% occurring once. The sample here was peripheral blood mononuclear cells (PBMCs), taken when the disease was refractory, from a patient treated with antithyroid drugs. V gene TRBV7-8 combines with J gene TRBJ1-1; TRBD1 might be the D (6 bases). This TCR was sampled from a female donor with Graves disease. This chain's CDR3 is CASIQTRQVLANTEAFF. CDR3 DNA: TGTGCCAGCATCCAGACCCGACAGGTCTTGGCGAACACTGAAGCTTTCTTT. Complete variable domain (other parts from reference TRBV7-8 and TRBJ1-1): GAGVSQSPRYKVAKRGQDVALRCDPISGHVSLFWYQQALGQGPEFLTYFQNEAQLDKSGLPSDRFFAERPEGSVSTLKIQRTQQEDSAVYLCASIQTRQVLANTEAFFGQGTRLTVV.